The TCR beta chain under discussion was sequenced for a study of T cells in Graves' hyperthyroidism and ophthalmopathy. CDR1 and CDR2 from the germline V gene are LNHDA and SQIVND (reference sequence). Trimming took 2 bases from V and 6 from J, leaving 13 bases between them. CDR3 length equals 15 residues. The sample holds a few counts of this clonotype. Its target is not known. Using RNA transcripts as the source, TCR beta CDR3 regions were amplified. HTBI primers were used for first-round RT-PCR of the TCR CDR3. TCRdb itself ran the multiplex PCR reads through MiXCR, one entry per CDR3 protein. The sample lists more than 650,000 distinct CDR3 sequences; 13% to 15% were seen once. The study enrolled patients aged 18 to 65 with newly diagnosed hyperthyroidism of under 2 months' duration. Clinical symptoms, serum thyroxine and TRAb, thyroid ultrasound and orbital computed tomography together formed the diagnostic basis.

Overall study results and limits: A model built on 13 V-J features separated ophthalmopathy from stable hyperthyroidism.

The J gene is TRBJ2-2, the V gene TRBV19, with a possible D match to TRBD1 (5 bases). The TCR was taken from a woman between 18 and 29 years old with Graves' hyperthyroidism. Sequencing was carried out using blood. In nucleotides, the CDR3 is TGTGCCAGTAGTATATTCGCAGGGAATCCCGGGGAGCTGTTTTTT. Protein product: CASSIFAGNPGELFF.